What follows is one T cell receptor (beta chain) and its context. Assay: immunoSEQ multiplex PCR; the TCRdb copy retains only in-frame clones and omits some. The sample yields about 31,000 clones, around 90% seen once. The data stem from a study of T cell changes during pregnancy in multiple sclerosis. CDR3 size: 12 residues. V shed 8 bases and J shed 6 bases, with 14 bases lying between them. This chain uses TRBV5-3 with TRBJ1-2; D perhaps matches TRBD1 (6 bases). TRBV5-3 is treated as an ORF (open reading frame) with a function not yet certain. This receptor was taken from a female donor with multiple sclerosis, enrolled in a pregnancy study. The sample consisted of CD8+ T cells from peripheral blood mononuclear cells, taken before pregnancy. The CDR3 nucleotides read TGTGCCAGCAGCGATGCAGGGGATGGCTACACCTTC. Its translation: CASSDAGDGYTF.